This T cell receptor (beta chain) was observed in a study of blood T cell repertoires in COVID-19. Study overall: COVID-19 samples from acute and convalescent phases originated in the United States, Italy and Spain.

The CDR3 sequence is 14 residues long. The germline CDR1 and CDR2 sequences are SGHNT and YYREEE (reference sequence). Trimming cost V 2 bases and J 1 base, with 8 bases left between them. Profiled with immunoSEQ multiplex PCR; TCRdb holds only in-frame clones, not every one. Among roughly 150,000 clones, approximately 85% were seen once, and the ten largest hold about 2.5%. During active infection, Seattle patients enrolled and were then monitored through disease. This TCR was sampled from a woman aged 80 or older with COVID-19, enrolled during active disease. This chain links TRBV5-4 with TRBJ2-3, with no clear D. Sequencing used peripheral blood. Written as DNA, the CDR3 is TGTGCCAGCAGCTTCGATGCGGGCACAGATACGCAGTATTTT. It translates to CASSFDAGTDTQYF.